This T cell receptor beta chain was profiled in a study of molecular identifiers for immune sequencing clone quantification. About this clonotype: A much larger clone lies a single base off, so this may be a read error.

TCRdb called the PCR reads again in MiXCR, with one record for every CDR3 protein. This repertoire shows around 82,000 distinct CDR3 sequences, around 19% found once; its top ten account for around 0.8%. The sequenced material came from naive CD8+ T cells from blood, with Jurkat cell RNA spiked in. Subset in this sample: FACS-sorted CD8+CD4-CCR7+CD45RA+ naive T cells. This TCR was sampled from a human donor in good health. Some libraries in this study had Jurkat cell RNA spiked in.

The CDR3 protein is CAGGDTYEQYF. The CDR3 DNA follows: TGTGCCGGCGGGGATACCTACGAGCAGTACTTC. The chain has TRBV28 and TRBJ2-7; D is perhaps TRBD2 (6 bases). Trimming took 11 bases from V and 2 from J, leaving 10 bases between them. Germline CDR1 MDHEN, CDR2 SYDVKM. CDR3 size: 11 residues.